The 6 T cell receptor beta chains presented below share a single source sample, sequenced in a study of control samples from healthy donors and cancer patients. Using immunoSEQ multiplex PCR, the repertoire was profiled, and TCRdb retains in-frame clones only, with some absent. The top ten hold roughly 8% of the sample, which has roughly 98,000 clones, 80% to 95% seen once. Sequenced input: blood. Every receptor here comes from a man aged 18 to 29 in good health.

The V gene is TRBV19, the J gene TRBJ2-7; D may be TRBD2 (5 bases). V was pared by 3 bases and J by 2 bases, with 14 bases between. The CDR3 sequence is 15 residues long. Per the germline V gene, CDR1 is LNHDA and CDR2 is SQIVND (reference sequence). CDR3 DNA: TGTGCCAGTAGTATCGGAGGTCTTCCCCCCTACGAGCAGTACTTC. This sequence encodes CASSIGGLPPYEQYF. Combining the CDR3 with reference TRBV19 and TRBJ2-7 gives the whole variable domain DGGITQSPKYLFRKEGQNVTLSCEQNLNHDAMYWYRQDPGQGLRLIYYSQIVNDFQKGDIAEGYSVSREKKESFPLTVTSAQKNPTAFYLCASSIGGLPPYEQYFGPGTRLTVT.

The rearrangement uses TRBV5-6 and TRBJ2-1; D is unclear. V lost 2 bases and J 9 bases, leaving 6 bases between the germline ends. The CDR3 totals 11 residues. CDR1 is SGHDT, CDR2 YYEEEE, per germline. The CDR3 bases are TGTGCCAGCAGCTTAGGACGTGAGCAGTTCTTC. Protein: CASSLGREQFF.

The rearrangement links TRBV27 to TRBJ1-1, with 7 bases lining up with TRBD1. Germline values: CDR1 MNHEY, CDR2 SMNVEV (reference sequence). The CDR3 loop spans 13 amino acids. V shed 5 bases, J shed 1 base, and the junction held 1 base outside the gene matches. CDR3 coding DNA: TGTGCCAGCAGTCGGGACAGGAACACTGAAGCTTTCTTT. Its protein product is CASSRDRNTEAFF.

This sequence joins TRBV2 and TRBJ2-2, with D perhaps matching TRBD1 (6 bases). CDR3 length: 13 amino acids. V lost 2 bases to trimming and J lost 6 bases, with 7 bases between them. Germline lookup yields CDR1 SNHLY and CDR2 FYNNEI. CDR3 sequence: CASSETGSGELFF. CDR3 coding DNA: TGTGCCAGCAGTGAAACAGGGTCCGGGGAGCTGTTTTTT.

The chain is built from TRBV6-5 and TRBJ2-3; unclear D gene. The germline V gene encodes CDR1 MNHEY and CDR2 SVGAGI. The CDR3 has 16 amino acids. V dropped 0 bases and J dropped 1 base, with 11 bases sitting between them. Here the CDR3 reads CASSYSRWLGTDTQYF. CDR3 DNA sequence: TGTGCCAGCAGTTACTCGCGGTGGCTAGGCACAGATACGCAGTATTTT.

The sample holds one count of this clone. The genes are TRBV6-5 and TRBJ1-1; tentatively, D is TRBD1 (6 bases). The length of the CDR3 is 14 residues. The V gene lost 6 bases and the J gene lost 6 bases, with 17 bases spanning the gap. Germline values: CDR1 MNHEY, CDR2 SVGAGI. CDR3 DNA sequence: TGTGCCAGCAGGTGGGGGACATCCCCCTCTGAAGCTTTCTTT. This encodes CASRWGTSPSEAFF.